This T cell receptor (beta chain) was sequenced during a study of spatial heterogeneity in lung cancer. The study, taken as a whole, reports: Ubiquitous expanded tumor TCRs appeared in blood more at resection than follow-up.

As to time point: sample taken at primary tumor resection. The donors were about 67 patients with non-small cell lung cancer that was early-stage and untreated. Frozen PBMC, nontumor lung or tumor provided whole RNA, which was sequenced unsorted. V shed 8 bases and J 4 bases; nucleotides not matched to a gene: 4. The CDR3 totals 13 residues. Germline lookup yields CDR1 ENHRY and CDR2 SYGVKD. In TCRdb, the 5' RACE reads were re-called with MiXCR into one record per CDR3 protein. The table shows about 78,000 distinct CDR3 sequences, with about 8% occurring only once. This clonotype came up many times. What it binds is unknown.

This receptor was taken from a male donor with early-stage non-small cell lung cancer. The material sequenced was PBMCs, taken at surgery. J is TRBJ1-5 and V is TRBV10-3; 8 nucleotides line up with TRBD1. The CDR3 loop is CAILWDRNQPQHF. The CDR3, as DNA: TGTGCCATCCTTTGGGACAGGAATCAGCCCCAGCATTTT.